This paragraph reports one TCR beta chain. The data originate from a study of shared clonotypes between healthy human individuals. Sequencing used immunoSEQ multiplex PCR; TCRdb keeps in-frame clones, though not all of them. The table shows around 750,000 clones, with around two thirds occurring only once. Material for sequencing was memory CD4+ T cells sorted from blood. The subset was: CD45RA-negative fraction. This receptor was obtained from a woman in her twenties or thirties in good health.

CDR3 bases: TGTGCCAGCAACAGACAGGGAAGCGGGGCCAACGTCCTGACTTTC. Translating it yields CASNRQGSGANVLTF. This chain joins TRBV6-6 and TRBJ2-6; 7 bases fit TRBD1. The CDR3 has 15 amino acids. Per germline, CDR1 MNHNY and CDR2 SVGAGI (reference sequence). V was pared by 7 bases and J by 4 bases, with 7 bases of the junction left unmatched.